Sequencing of this TCR beta chain was carried out in a study of cytomegalovirus exposure and HLA in healthy donors. In the study overall: The 90 to 150 validation repertoires and the approximately 630 first-cohort repertoires shared a platform, a later analysis reported.

The ends lost 3 bases at V and 4 bases at J; junction bases unmatched: 0. CDR1 and CDR2 (germline): KGHSH, LQKENI. This CDR3 is built from 13 residues. Assay used: immunoSEQ multiplex PCR; TCRdb lists only in-frame clones, some missing. Of approximately 58,000 clones in the sample, around nine tenths are singletons; the top ten hold 2.2%. This clone was detected once. What was sequenced was PBMCs. The TCR sequence derives from a woman in her thirties in good health and CMV-seronegative. The rearrangement uses TRBV18 and TRBJ1-5; 7 positions match TRBD1. The CDR3 DNA follows: TGTGCCAGCTCACCGGGACAGAATCAGCCCCAGCATTTT. Its translation is CASSPGQNQPQHF. Drawing the rest from reference TRBV18 and TRBJ1-5, the complete variable domain is NAGVMQNPRHLVRRRGQEARLRCSPMKGHSHVYWYRQLPEEGLKFMVYLQKENIIDESGMPKERFSAEFPKEGPSILRIQQVVRGDSAAYFCASSPGQNQPQHFGDGTRLSIL.